A single sample gave rise to the 20 T cell receptor beta chains below, sequenced in a study of blood T cells in healthy people across ages. The second PCR ran about 6 to 11 cycles with a sample-barcoded 5' primer and J-beta primers. One entry per CDR3 protein, called by TCRdb with MiXCR from the 5' RACE reads. This sample has about 730,000 distinct CDR3 sequences; roughly two fifths occur once, and the top ten carry roughly 19%. Sequenced: blood. The origin of the receptors is an older woman in good health.

This clonotype was seen only a few times. The chain uses TRBV27 and TRBJ2-1; 11 nucleotides align to TRBD2. Germline CDR1 and CDR2: MNHEY and SMNVEV (reference sequence). The CDR3 has 14 residues. Trimming removed 6 bases from V and 8 bases from J; junction bases left unmatched: 6. The CDR3 bases are TGTGCCAGCAGATTAGCGGGAGGGCCGTATGAGCAGTTCTTC. This encodes CASRLAGGPYEQFF.

This clonotype was detected only a few times. The chain is built from TRBV5-8 and TRBJ1-5; no clear D. This CDR3 comprises 13 residues. Germline V CDR1 and CDR2: SGHTS, YDEGEE. V gave up 0 bases and J gave up 4 bases, with 5 bases separating them. The CDR3: CASSLERNQPQHF. Written as DNA, the CDR3 is TGTGCCAGCAGCTTGGAACGGAATCAGCCCCAGCATTTT.

This clonotype has just a few counts. The chain links TRBV20-1 to TRBJ2-1; D is perhaps TRBD1 or TRBD2 (6 bases each). Trimming pared 4 bases from V and 13 bases from J, leaving 20 bases between. CDR3 length: 13 amino acids. The germline V gene has CDR1 DFQATT and CDR2 SNEGSKA (reference sequence). The CDR3 region has the DNA TGCAGTGCTATTTCCGGGGGCCGGAAGGAACAGTTCTTC. This sequence encodes CSAISGGRKEQFF.

V is TRBV15 and J is TRBJ2-5; D uncertain. Germline CDR1 is LNHNV and CDR2 is YYDKDF (reference sequence). Trimming stripped 0 bases from V and 4 bases from J, with 6 bases between. There are 13 residues in the CDR3. As DNA, the CDR3 is TGTGCCACCAGCAGAGACTATCGAGAGACCCAGTACTTC. Translating gives CATSRDYRETQYF. Using reference TRBV15 and TRBJ2-5 for the parts outside the CDR3, the full variable domain is DAMVIQNPRYQVTQFGKPVTLSCSQTLNHNVMYWYQQKSSQAPKLLFHYYDKDFNNEADTPDNFQSRRPNTSFCFLDIRSPGLGDTAMYLCATSRDYRETQYFGPGTRLLVL.

The chain couples TRBV12-3 or TRBV12-4 to TRBJ2-3; no reliable D call. CDR3 length: 15 residues. Trimming took off 6 bases at V and 2 bases at J, with 15 bases between the two ends. This chain's CDR3 is CASSGQGQLTDTQYF. CDR3 nucleotides: TGTGCCAGCAGCGGCCAAGGTCAGCTCACAGATACGCAGTATTTT.

This clonotype was observed at least ten times. The V gene is TRBV28, the J gene TRBJ2-5; D call uncertain. This CDR3 is built from 13 residues. The germline V gene encodes CDR1 MDHEN and CDR2 SYDVKM. Trimming stripped 6 bases from V and 7 bases from J, with 15 bases between. As DNA, the CDR3 is TGTGCCAGCAGCTGGGTCACCCTTGGGACCCAGTACTTC. As protein: CASSWVTLGTQYF. Complete variable domain (other parts from reference TRBV28 and TRBJ2-5): DVKVTQSSRYLVKRTGEKVFLECVQDMDHENMFWYRQDPGLGLRLIYFSYDVKMKEKGDIPEGYSVSREKKERFSLILESASTNQTSMYLCASSWVTLGTQYFGPGTRLLVL.

On this clonotype itself: Because it lacks the conserved phenylalanine or tryptophan at the end, this CDR3 is likely a read error. The rearrangement links TRBV11-1 to TRBJ2-1, with 8 bases fitting TRBD2. Germline assignment: CDR1 SGHAT and CDR2 FQDESV (reference sequence). The ends lost 2 bases at V and 6 bases at J; junction bases unmatched: 9. The CDR3 consists of 16 residues. The CDR3 here is CASSLSQEGTSNEQFL. Here the CDR3 DNA reads TGTGCCAGCAGCTTATCCCAAGAAGGGACTAGCAATGAGCAGTTCTTA.

A single count supports this clonotype. The chain carries TRBV29-1 and TRBJ2-7, with D possibly matching TRBD1 (5 bases). Between the trimmed V and J ends, which lost 6 bases and 7 bases, there was a span of 19 bases. The CDR3 has 13 amino acids. From germline, CDR1 is SQVTM and CDR2 ANQGSEA. The CDR3 is CSVETETYNEQYF. Written as DNA, the CDR3 is TGCAGCGTCGAGACAGAGACCTACAATGAGCAGTACTTC.

A few counts support this clonotype. The V call is TRBV27, the J call TRBJ2-7; 8 bases fit TRBD1. The CDR3 loop spans 15 amino acids. Germline V lookup: CDR1 MNHEY, CDR2 SMNVEV (reference sequence). After removal of 5 bases from V and 2 bases from J, the junction contained 8 bases not matched to a gene. The CDR3 region has the DNA TGTGCCAGCAGTCCCGGGACAGGACCAACCTACGAGCAGTACTTC. Amino acid sequence: CASSPGTGPTYEQYF.

As for this clonotype: Given a much more abundant clone one base away, this may be a read error. This chain uses TRBV28 with TRBJ2-7, with D tentatively TRBD1 (5 bases). This CDR3 contains 17 residues. The germline gives CDR1 MDHEN, CDR2 SYDVKM. V lost 4 bases to trimming and J lost 3 bases, with 22 bases between them. CDR3 sequence: CASSSFQGLSINYEQYF. Written as DNA, the CDR3 is TGTGCCAGCAGTTCCTTCCAGGGTTTAAGTATCAACTACGAGCAGTACTTC.

This clonotype came up once. Compared with germline, one end of the junction differs, possibly owing to a read error. The chain has TRBV5-1 and TRBJ2-5; 7 bases fit TRBD2. The germline V gene has CDR1 SGHRS and CDR2 YFSETQ. This CDR3 contains 15 residues. The CDR3 protein is CASSLSAGATKTRYF. CDR3 coding DNA: TGCGCCAGCAGCTTGTCGGCGGGAGCCACCAAGACCCGGTACTTC.

This rearrangement joins TRBV6-2 or TRBV6-3 to TRBJ1-5; D unresolved. Germline CDR1 and CDR2: MNHEY and SVGEGT. This CDR3 comprises 12 residues. The V and J ends lost 7 bases and 7 bases respectively, with 11 bases between them. CDR3 in amino acids: CASTQDRQPQHF. CDR3 DNA sequence: TGTGCCAGCACCCAGGATCGGCAGCCCCAGCATTTT.

CDR3 residues: CASLNSKAGNEQFF. The CDR3 DNA sequence: TGTGCCAGCCTAAATAGTAAAGCGGGCAATGAGCAGTTCTTC. The chain employs TRBV27 and TRBJ2-1; the D gene is possibly TRBD2 (6 bases). This CDR3 is built from 14 residues. Per germline, CDR1 MNHEY and CDR2 SMNVEV (reference sequence). V was clipped by 8 bases and J by 6 bases, with 17 bases between them.

The J gene is TRBJ1-5, the V gene TRBV7-2; 9 bases line up with TRBD1. The CDR3 loop spans 15 amino acids. The V segment lost 5 bases and the J segment 4 bases; nucleotides outside the gene matches: 6. The germline CDR1 and CDR2 sequences are SGHTA and FQGNSA. CDR3 loop: CASSAGTGRNQPQHF. As DNA, the CDR3 is TGTGCCAGCAGCGCAGGGACAGGGAGGAATCAGCCCCAGCATTTT.

The chain uses TRBV18 and TRBJ2-6; the match to TRBD1 covers 7 bases. Germline CDR1 KGHSH, CDR2 LQKENI. The V and J ends lost 6 bases and 0 bases, in that order; junction bases with no gene match: 8. The CDR3 contains 17 residues. Here the CDR3 reads CASSPGQAYSGANVLTF. The CDR3 DNA reads TGTGCCAGCTCCCCCGGACAGGCTTACTCTGGGGCCAACGTCCTGACTTTC.

The chain combines TRBV19 with TRBJ2-2, with TRBD2 identical over 11 bases. CDR3 length: 14 amino acids. With 5 bases clipped from V and 4 bases from J, the junction kept 0 bases outside the gene matches. The germline gives CDR1 LNHDA, CDR2 SQIVND (reference sequence). The chain's CDR3 is CASSGTSGTGELFF. The CDR3 nucleotides read TGTGCCAGTAGTGGGACTAGCGGCACCGGGGAGCTGTTTTTT.

The sample holds a few counts of this clonotype. The chain employs TRBV9 and TRBJ2-1; no firm D call. V was cut by 3 bases and J by 9 bases, with 19 bases left in between. The CDR3 runs to 15 residues. The V gene's germline CDR1 is SGDLS and CDR2 YYNGEE. The CDR3 spells CASSEGWVYVGEQFF. The CDR3, as DNA: TGTGCCAGCAGCGAGGGATGGGTTTATGTGGGTGAGCAGTTCTTC.

This clonotype was detected only a few times. The chain uses TRBV2 and TRBJ2-1; TRBD1 matches at 7 bases. The CDR3 is 16 amino acids. Germline CDR1 SNHLY, CDR2 FYNNEI. The ends lost 2 bases at V and 6 bases at J; junction bases unmatched: 10. In DNA form, the CDR3 reads TGTGCCAGCAGTGAACCCCAGGGGGTTGCCCCCAATGAGCAGTTCTTC. Its translation: CASSEPQGVAPNEQFF. The full variable domain, its missing parts supplied by reference TRBV2 and TRBJ2-1, is EPEVTQTPSHQVTQMGQEVILRCVPISNHLYFYWYRQILGQKVEFLVSFYNNEISEKSEIFDDQFSVERPDGSNFTLKIRSTKLEDSAMYFCASSEPQGVAPNEQFFGPGTRLTVL.

In this sample, this clonotype turned up once. An end of the junction differs from the germline gene, which may be a read error. This chain links TRBV7-2 with TRBJ2-1; D remains ambiguous. The CDR3 is made up of 15 amino acids. Germline V gene lookup returns CDR1 SGHTA and CDR2 FQGNSA. CDR3 nucleotide sequence: TGTGCCAGCGGCTTAAGTCAGAGCTCCTACAATGAGCAGTTCTTC. It specifies CASGLSQSSYNEQFF.

This rearrangement joins TRBV2 to TRBJ1-5, with D unclear. The CDR3 consists of 13 residues. Germline V CDR1 and CDR2: SNHLY, FYNNEI. V gave up 10 bases and J gave up 3 bases, with 13 bases separating them. CDR3 sequence (DNA): TGTGCCATAGGTCAGCGCGTCAATCAGCCCCAGCATTTT. Translating gives CAIGQRVNQPQHF. The full variable domain, its missing parts supplied by reference TRBV2 and TRBJ1-5, is EPEVTQTPSHQVTQMGQEVILRCVPISNHLYFYWYRQILGQKVEFLVSFYNNEISEKSEIFDDQFSVERPDGSNFTLKIRSTKLEDSAMYFCAIGQRVNQPQHFGDGTRLSIL.